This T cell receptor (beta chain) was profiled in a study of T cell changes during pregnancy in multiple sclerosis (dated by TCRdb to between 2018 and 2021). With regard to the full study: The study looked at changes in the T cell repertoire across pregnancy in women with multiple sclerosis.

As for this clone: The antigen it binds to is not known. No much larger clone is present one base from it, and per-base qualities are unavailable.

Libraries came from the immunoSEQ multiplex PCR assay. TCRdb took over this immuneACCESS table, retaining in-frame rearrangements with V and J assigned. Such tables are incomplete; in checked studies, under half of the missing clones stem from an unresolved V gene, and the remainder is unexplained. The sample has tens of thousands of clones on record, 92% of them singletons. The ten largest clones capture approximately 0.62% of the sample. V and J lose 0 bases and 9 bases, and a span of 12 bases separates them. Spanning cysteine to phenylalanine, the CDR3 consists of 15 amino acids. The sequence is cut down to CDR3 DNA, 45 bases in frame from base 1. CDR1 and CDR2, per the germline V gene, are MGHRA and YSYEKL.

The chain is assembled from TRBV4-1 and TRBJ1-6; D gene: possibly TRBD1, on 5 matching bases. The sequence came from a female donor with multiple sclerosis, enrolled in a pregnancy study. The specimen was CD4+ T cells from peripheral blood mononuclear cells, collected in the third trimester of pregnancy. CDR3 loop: CASSQDWGIGSPLHF. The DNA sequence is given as TGCGCCAGCAGCCAAGACTGGGGCATCGGTTCACCCCTCCACTTT.